This T cell receptor (beta chain) emerged from a study of T-cell reconstitution after alpha-beta-depleted transplantation in children. This clonotype was counted at least ten times. Antigen unknown. The CDR3 covers 16 residues. The trim removed 7 bases at V and 2 bases at J, leaving 11 bases unmatched. The germline CDR1 and CDR2 sequences are MDHEN and SYDVKM. Study results and caveats: The origin of high day-60 TCRbeta diversity in some patients lay in surviving recipient T cells and thymic progenitors.

As it was prepared, the TCRbeta library received unique molecular identifiers. TCRdb re-called the PCR reads through MiXCR, storing one row per CDR3 protein. The sample has roughly 150,000 distinct CDR3 sequences, 11% seen once; the top ten hold approximately 13%. The clonotype was recovered from a boy aged 2-9 years with acute myeloid leukemia, due to receive a stem cell transplant. The chain employs TRBV28 and TRBJ2-7, with 10 bases lining up with TRBD2. The sequences come from PBMCs, collected before TCRalphabeta/CD19-depleted stem cell transplant. CDR3 region: CASIRSGTSVTYEQYF. The CDR3 coding sequence is TGTGCCAGCATACGATCCGGGACTAGCGTTACCTACGAGCAGTACTTC.